These 29 T cell receptor beta chains were all obtained from the same sample, sequenced in a study of early T cells in non-severe SARS-CoV-2 infection. TCRdb reanalysed the 5' RACE reads using MiXCR and keeps one entry per CDR3 protein. The sample comprises 43,000 or so distinct CDR3 sequences, less than 8.5% of which are singletons, and around 8% rests with the top ten. The sequencing input was whole blood. Receptor source: an adult who was a healthcare worker with PCR-confirmed SARS-CoV-2 infection or an uninfected control (not recorded which).

This clonotype was detected a few times. This chain connects TRBV5-1 to TRBJ2-1; tentatively, D is TRBD2 (5 bases). Between the trimmed V and J ends, which lost 1 base and 0 bases, there was a span of 11 bases. Per the germline V gene, CDR1 is SGHRS and CDR2 is YFSETQ. CDR3 length equals 16 residues. CDR3 loop: CASSLNGDHSYNEQFF. In DNA, the CDR3 is TGCGCCAGCAGCTTGAACGGGGATCACTCCTACAATGAGCAGTTCTTC.

The chain employs TRBV7-2 and TRBJ2-1; D call uncertain. Germline V lookup: CDR1 SGHTA, CDR2 FQGNSA. This CDR3 has 13 amino acids. V shed 5 bases and J shed 8 bases, with 13 bases lying between them. The CDR3 region has the DNA TGTGCCAGCAGCCCAACCCCCAACGATGAGCAGTTCTTC. Amino acids: CASSPTPNDEQFF.

This clonotype was observed at least ten times. The chain uses TRBV12-3 or TRBV12-4 and TRBJ2-6, with D possibly TRBD2 on 5 matching bases. The CDR3 is 15 residues long. V was shortened by 7 bases and J by 4 bases, with 14 bases between the two germline ends. As DNA, the CDR3 is TGTGCCAGCAAGGGAGTTGCGTTCGGGGCCAACGTCCTGACTTTC. It yields the protein CASKGVAFGANVLTF.

J is TRBJ1-5 and V is TRBV7-2, with unresolved D. The CDR3 covers 16 residues. Germline CDR1 reads SGHTA; CDR2 reads FQGNSA. Between the trimmed V and J ends, which lost 5 bases and 0 bases, there was a span of 14 bases. CDR3 nucleotide sequence: TGTGCCAGCAGCCGGCGGGGTAAAGATAGCAATCAGCCCCAGCATTTT. Its protein is CASSRRGKDSNQPQHF. Variable domain in full (rest from reference TRBV7-2 and TRBJ1-5): GAGVSQSPSNKVTEKGKDVELRCDPISGHTALYWYRQSLGQGLEFLIYFQGNSAPDKSGLPSDRFSAERTGGSVSTLTIQRTQQEDSAVYLCASSRRGKDSNQPQHFGDGTRLSIL.

This clonotype showed up just a few times. The chain carries TRBV10-1 and TRBJ1-1; D is undetermined. CDR3 size: 13 residues. V was cut by 3 bases and J by 6 bases, with 11 bases left in between. CDR1 is WNHNN, CDR2 SYGVQD, per germline (reference sequence). CDR3 in amino acids: CASSDYGEAEAFF. CDR3 sequence (DNA): TGCGCCAGCAGTGATTATGGGGAAGCTGAAGCTTTCTTT.

The J gene is TRBJ1-5, the V gene TRBV5-3; 8 bases align to TRBD1. TRBV5-3 is designated an ORF whose function remains uncertain. The ends lost 4 bases at V and 5 bases at J; junction bases unmatched: 8. The CDR3 is made up of 15 amino acids. This CDR3 is CARSAKTGADQPQHF. The DNA for the CDR3 is TGTGCCAGAAGCGCAAAGACAGGGGCAGATCAGCCCCAGCATTTT.

The table lists this clonotype with a few counts. V gene TRBV5-1 combines with J gene TRBJ2-3; unclear D gene. V dropped 1 base and J dropped 4 bases, with 10 bases sitting between them. CDR3 length: 14 residues. Per the germline V gene, CDR1 is SGHRS and CDR2 is YFSETQ. CDR3 in DNA: TGCGCCAGCAGCTTGATTGGGGTTCCAGATACGCAGTATTTT. Translation: CASSLIGVPDTQYF.

The sample holds many counts of this clonotype. The genes are TRBV7-2 and TRBJ1-1, with a possible D match to TRBD1 (5 bases). The CDR3 has 13 residues. CDR1 is SGHTA, CDR2 FQGNSA, per germline. V was pared by 2 bases and J by 1 base, with 5 bases between. The CDR3 nucleotides are TGTGCCAGCAGCTTACAGGGGAACACTGAAGCTTTCTTT. Protein product: CASSLQGNTEAFF.

The J gene is TRBJ1-2, the V gene TRBV7-9; the D gene is possibly TRBD1 (5 bases). Trimming cost V 1 base and J 2 bases, with 8 bases left between them. The germline V gene has CDR1 SEHNR and CDR2 FQNEAQ (reference sequence). The CDR3 is 14 amino acids. CDR3 residues: CASSLGGTNYGYTF. In nucleotides, the CDR3 is TGTGCCAGCAGCTTAGGAGGGACCAACTATGGCTACACCTTC.

This clonotype was counted between two and nine times. V is TRBV4-3 and J is TRBJ2-3; D ambiguous. V was clipped by 3 bases and J by 0 bases, with 10 bases between them. Germline lookup yields CDR1 LGHNA and CDR2 YSLEER. This CDR3 region has 15 residues. CDR3 in amino acids: CASSQRAASTDTQYF. The CDR3 DNA is TGCGCCAGCAGCCAGAGAGCCGCTAGCACAGATACGCAGTATTTT.

This clonotype was observed at least ten times. V usage is TRBV28 and J usage is TRBJ2-3; D is possibly TRBD1 or TRBD2 (5 bases each). The V end lost 3 bases, the J end lost 4 bases, and 14 bases lay between the germline ends. The CDR3 runs 15 residues. From germline, CDR1 is MDHEN and CDR2 SYDVKM. The CDR3 protein is CASSLGVLDSDTQYF. In nucleotides, the CDR3 is TGTGCCAGCAGTTTGGGGGTGTTGGATTCAGATACGCAGTATTTT.

In its sample, this clonotype was seen many times. The chain uses TRBV7-6 and TRBJ1-5; D gene ambiguous. Germline CDR1 is SGHVS and CDR2 is FNYEAQ. Trimming took off 1 base at V and 0 bases at J, with 7 bases between the two ends. The CDR3 has 15 residues. The CDR3 region is CASSLGAYSNQPQHF. The CDR3 nucleotides read TGTGCCAGCAGCTTAGGAGCATATAGCAATCAGCCCCAGCATTTT.

This clonotype was counted between two and nine times. CDR3 loop: CASRVDWGQGAYGYTF. The CDR3, as DNA: TGTGCCAGCAGAGTAGATTGGGGGCAGGGGGCCTATGGCTACACCTTC. The gene calls are TRBV6-5 and TRBJ1-2, with TRBD1 matching over 8 bases. Germline loops: CDR1 MNHEY, CDR2 SVGAGI. This CDR3 comprises 16 residues. Trimming cost V 6 bases and J 4 bases; bases outside gene matches: 13.

The chain combines TRBV5-4 with TRBJ2-4; 8 bases agree with TRBD2. This CDR3 is 15 amino acids long. V shed 2 bases, J shed 4 bases, and the junction held 5 bases outside the gene matches. CDR1 and CDR2 from the germline V gene are SGHNT and YYREEE (reference sequence). DNA of the CDR3: TGTGCCAGCAGCTTTGCACCGGGGGGGAAAAACATTCAGTACTTC. This gives the protein CASSFAPGGKNIQYF.

V and J are TRBV5-5 and TRBJ2-5; 8 bases are shared with TRBD1. This CDR3 comprises 14 residues. From germline, CDR1 is SGHKS and CDR2 YYEKEE (reference sequence). V trimming: 3 bases; J trimming: 5 bases; junction bases outside the gene matches: 6. CDR3: CASSSTGGPETQYF. Written as DNA, the CDR3 is TGTGCCAGCAGCTCCACAGGGGGTCCCGAGACCCAGTACTTC.

The rearrangement joins TRBV6-6 to TRBJ1-6; no firm D call. CDR1 and CDR2 (germline): MNHNY, SVGAGI (reference sequence). The CDR3 has 17 amino acids. Trimming cost V 0 bases and J 0 bases, with 9 bases left between them. The CDR3 coding sequence is TGTGCCAGCAGTTACTCCCAATCCGGCTCCTATAATTCACCCCTCCACTTT. This codes for CASSYSQSGSYNSPLHF.

In this sample, this clonotype turned up many times. The chain joins TRBV6-2 or TRBV6-3 to TRBJ2-5, with D tentatively TRBD1 (6 bases). With 5 bases removed from V and 5 bases from J, the gap between germline ends came to 15 bases. The CDR3 is made up of 14 amino acids. The germline V gene encodes CDR1 MNHEY and CDR2 SVGEGT. The CDR3 spells CASSLTGTPETQYF. The CDR3 bases are TGTGCCAGCAGTCTGACAGGAACCCCGGAGACCCAGTACTTC.

This clonotype was observed a handful of times. V gene TRBV6-6 combines with J gene TRBJ2-5; tentatively, D is TRBD2 (5 bases). Germline CDR1 is MNHNY and CDR2 is SVGAGI (reference sequence). The CDR3 runs to 16 residues. V lost 6 bases and J lost 2, with 19 bases in between. CDR3 in DNA: TGTGCCAGCAGGCCATCGAAGGGAGAAGTACAAGAGACCCAGTACTTC. As protein: CASRPSKGEVQETQYF.

The V gene is TRBV20-1, the J gene TRBJ1-2; no clear D. In germline, CDR1 is DFQATT, CDR2 SNEGSKA (reference sequence). The CDR3 spans 14 residues. V gave up 3 bases and J gave up 2 bases, with 13 bases separating them. CDR3: CSASTAGNNYGYTF. The CDR3 DNA sequence: TGCAGTGCTAGCACCGCAGGAAACAACTATGGCTACACCTTC.

This clonotype was counted many times. This rearrangement joins TRBV28 to TRBJ1-2; D remains ambiguous. The CDR3 loop spans 15 amino acids. Trimming removed 4 bases from V and 0 bases from J, with 12 bases in between. Germline lookup yields CDR1 MDHEN and CDR2 SYDVKM. The CDR3 reads CASSSAGRSNYGYTF. CDR3 sequence (DNA): TGTGCCAGCAGTTCAGCGGGCAGATCTAACTATGGCTACACCTTC.

The sample holds a few counts of this clonotype. The gene calls are TRBV25-1 and TRBJ1-1; D remains unclear. This CDR3 has 12 residues. Germline CDR1 and CDR2: MGHDK and SYGVNS. Deletions cut 1 base from V and 3 bases from J, with 3 bases between. Here the CDR3 reads CASSEWDTEAFF. As DNA, the CDR3 is TGTGCCAGCAGTGAATGGGACACTGAAGCTTTCTTT. Variable domain in full (rest from reference TRBV25-1 and TRBJ1-1): EADIYQTPRYLVIGTGKKITLECSQTMGHDKMYWYQQDPGMELHLIHYSYGVNSTEKGDLSSESTVSRIRTEHFPLTLESARPSHTSQYLCASSEWDTEAFFGQGTRLTVV.

This clonotype was seen repeatedly, ten times or more. The CDR3 here is CASSPSSGENEKLFF. CDR3 sequence (DNA): TGTGCCAGCTCACCGTCGTCAGGCGAGAATGAAAAACTGTTTTTT. The V call is TRBV18, the J call TRBJ1-4; D is uncertain. V was trimmed by 3 bases and J by 5 bases, leaving 13 bases between them. Per the germline V gene, CDR1 is KGHSH and CDR2 is LQKENI. The length of the CDR3 is 15 residues.

In this sample, this clonotype turned up many times. This chain connects TRBV19 to TRBJ2-7; D is tentatively TRBD1 or TRBD2 (5 bases each). This CDR3 contains 15 residues. Deletions cut 5 bases from V and 6 bases from J, with 20 bases between. Per germline, CDR1 LNHDA and CDR2 SQIVND (reference sequence). CDR3 residues: CASSGGVGRVGEQYF. The CDR3 DNA follows: TGTGCCAGTAGTGGGGGAGTCGGCAGGGTTGGCGAGCAGTACTTC.

This clonotype occurred many times. CDR3 coding DNA: TGTGCCAGCAGCCCCGGCCCTAGCTCCTACAATGAGCAGTTCTTC. Translated, it gives CASSPGPSSYNEQFF. The V call is TRBV5-5, the J call TRBJ2-1; no reliable D call. Germline lookup yields CDR1 SGHKS and CDR2 YYEKEE (reference sequence). This CDR3 has 15 amino acids. V was pared by 4 bases and J by 0 bases, with 11 bases between.

The chain couples TRBV5-1 to TRBJ1-1; D not certain. V was trimmed by 0 bases and J by 0 bases, leaving 9 bases between them. Germline loops: CDR1 SGHRS, CDR2 YFSETQ. CDR3 length: 15 amino acids. CDR3: CASSLGGSMNTEAFF. DNA for the CDR3: TGCGCCAGCAGCTTGGGTGGCAGCATGAACACTGAAGCTTTCTTT. Together with reference TRBV5-1 and TRBJ1-1, the CDR3 gives the full variable domain: KAGVTQTPRYLIKTRGQQVTLSCSPISGHRSVSWYQQTPGQGLQFLFEYFSETQRNKGNFPGRFSGRQFSNSRSEMNVSTLELGDSALYLCASSLGGSMNTEAFFGQGTRLTVV.

This clonotype was detected ten times or more. This chain connects TRBV6-6 to TRBJ2-3; 10 bases line up with TRBD2. The germline V gene has CDR1 MNHNY and CDR2 SVGAGI (reference sequence). This CDR3 has 19 residues. J was trimmed by 3 bases and V by 4 bases; bases with no gene match: 16. CDR3 nucleotides: TGTGCCAGCAGTTTCCAAGTCCCCGGTAGCGGGGGGCGGACAGATACGCAGTATTTT. Residues: CASSFQVPGSGGRTDTQYF.

This clonotype has only a few counts. J is TRBJ2-5 and V is TRBV5-1, with TRBD2 as a possible D gene (5 bases). Deletions cut 9 bases from V and 5 bases from J, with 20 bases between. The germline gives CDR1 SGHRS, CDR2 YFSETQ. The CDR3 covers 14 residues. The CDR3: CATKLDPAGETQYF. Written as DNA, the CDR3 is TGCGCCACTAAACTAGACCCCGCCGGCGAGACCCAGTACTTC.

The sample holds many counts of this clonotype. The chain links TRBV20-1 to TRBJ2-7; D might be TRBD2 (5 bases). The germline V gene has CDR1 DFQATT and CDR2 SNEGSKA (reference sequence). Trimming cost V 3 bases and J 6 bases, with 18 bases left between them. The CDR3 loop spans 14 amino acids. The CDR3: CSASTLQTRVEQYF. DNA for the CDR3: TGCAGTGCTAGTACGCTACAGACGAGGGTCGAGCAGTACTTC.

The gene calls are TRBV7-6 and TRBJ1-1, with 7 nucleotides matching TRBD1. Germline V gives CDR1 SGHVS, CDR2 FNYEAQ. Trimming at V came to 1 base and at J to 4 bases, leaving 0 bases not matched to a gene. The CDR3 is 13 residues long. The CDR3 region is CASSLGQGTEAFF. CDR3 sequence (DNA): TGTGCCAGCAGCTTAGGACAGGGCACTGAAGCTTTCTTT.